This TCR beta chain was obtained from a study of cytomegalovirus exposure and HLA in healthy donors. The PCR employed 60 Vbeta primers together with 13 Jbeta primers. Only in-frame clones appear in the TCRdb table, and some are missing; sequencing was by immunoSEQ multiplex PCR. The sample lists around 150,000 clones, around 76% occurring once. Healthy bone marrow donors made up the donor group. Study-wide results and limits: Whilst most TCR sequences proved rare, a subset of public TCRs occurred across many donors. Listed as cytomegalovirus-associated were 150 or so TCR beta chains.

Notes on this clone: Its antigen is still unknown.

The CDR3 consists of 16 residues. The germline CDR1 and CDR2 sequences are SGHDT and YYEEEE. The V gene lost 1 base and the J gene lost 6 bases, with 17 bases spanning the gap. The TCR sequence derives from a girl between 5 and 17 years old in good health and CMV-seropositive. The sample taken for sequencing was PBMCs. The chain employs TRBV5-6 and TRBJ1-5; maybe TRBD1 (5 bases). The CDR3 protein is CASSLSGQGAIQPQHF. DNA for the CDR3: TGTGCCAGCAGCTTGTCGGGCCAGGGTGCGATTCAGCCCCAGCATTTT.